This TCR beta chain was recovered during a study of T-cell memory formation after mild COVID-19. Whole-study context: The two donors had largely donor-specific TCR clusters. Study conclusions and caveats: Pre-infection memory contained some responding clones, which suggested that cross-reactive memory had joined. Contracting clones localized mainly to CM and EM when CD4+ and mainly to EMRA when CD8+. Whereas later expanders leaned CD4+, clones contracting day 15 to 85 showed a balanced CD4/CD8 makeup.

TCRdb ran MiXCR on the 5' RACE reads and lists one entry per CDR3 protein. The sample has approximately 400,000 distinct CDR3 sequences; about a sixth are singletons. Worth noting for this clonotype: Its antigen is currently unknown.

The CDR3 is 13 residues long. Trimming removed 0 bases at V and 5 bases at J, with 7 bases between. Germline-derived CDR1 and CDR2 are LGHNA and YSLEER. The rearrangement joins TRBV4-3 to TRBJ1-1, with no clear D. Sequenced input: PBMCs or a T cell subset sorted from them (not recorded which). This receptor was obtained from a man aged 18 to 29 who had mild COVID-19 (a few samples of this study predate the infection). Cell type and time point are not known. The CDR3: CASSQDLGTEAFF. In nucleotides, the CDR3 is TGCGCCAGCAGCCAAGATCTCGGGACTGAAGCTTTCTTT.